This TCR beta chain appears in the sequencing data of a study of blood T cells in healthy people across ages. This clonotype was seen a few times. A second about 7 to 11 cycle PCR used barcoded and J-beta primers. TCRdb redid the calling of the 5' RACE reads with MiXCR, one entry per CDR3 protein. The sample lists almost 1 million distinct CDR3 sequences, approximately 50% seen once, with 20% to 25% in the top ten. This CDR3 region has 13 residues. After removal of 1 base from V and 8 bases from J, the junction contained 3 bases not matched to a gene. The V gene's germline CDR1 is SGDLS and CDR2 YYNGEE.

The TCR was taken from a woman aged 60-75 years in good health. The sample taken for sequencing was blood. This chain joins TRBV9 and TRBJ2-1, with TRBD1 matching over 7 bases. CDR3 protein: CASSVTGDDEQFF. CDR3 sequence (DNA): TGTGCCAGCAGCGTAACAGGGGATGATGAGCAGTTCTTC. Looking up the rest from reference TRBV9 and TRBJ2-1 gives the full variable domain: DSGVTQTPKHLITATGQRVTLRCSPRSGDLSVYWYQQSLDQGLQFLIQYYNGEERAKGNILERFSAQQFPDLHSELNLSSLELGDSALYFCASSVTGDDEQFFGPGTRLTVL.